Presented here are 32 T cell receptor beta chains from one specimen sequenced in a study of T cell changes during pregnancy in multiple sclerosis. Only in-frame clones appear in the TCRdb table, and some are missing; sequencing was by immunoSEQ multiplex PCR. Here the sample spans 70,000 to 95,000 clones, 93% being singletons. Here the sequenced sample was peripheral blood, taken in the second trimester of pregnancy. The source is a female donor in good health, enrolled as a control in a pregnancy study.

DNA for the CDR3: TGTGCCAGCAGTTGGCTAGCGGGGGGGCGAACCGGGGAGCTGTTTTTT. As protein: CASSWLAGGRTGELFF. The rearrangement uses TRBV6-5 and TRBJ2-2, with 12 bases matching TRBD2. The CDR3 runs to 16 residues. V gave up 4 bases and J gave up 5 bases; unmatched junction bases: 5. Germline V gene sequence: CDR1 MNHEY, CDR2 SVGAGI.

This clone was seen only once. The chain uses TRBV5-6 and TRBJ2-1; 7 bases agree with TRBD1. The CDR3 runs to 12 residues. After removal of 0 bases from V and 10 bases from J, the junction contained 1 base not matched to a gene. Germline loops: CDR1 SGHDT, CDR2 YYEEEE. The CDR3 loop reads CASSLGGQEQFF. In DNA, the CDR3 is TGTGCCAGCAGCTTGGGGGGACAGGAGCAGTTCTTC.

The rearrangement links TRBV19 to TRBJ1-6; no definite D call. The germline V gene encodes CDR1 LNHDA and CDR2 SQIVND (reference sequence). The CDR3 totals 15 residues. V was pared by 4 bases and J by 5 bases, with 12 bases between. CDR3 amino acids: CASSTWAADNSPLHF. The CDR3 nucleotides are TGTGCCAGTAGTACCTGGGCAGCGGATAATTCACCCCTCCACTTT.

The chain couples TRBV5-6 to TRBJ1-1; possibly TRBD1 for D (5 bases). CDR3 length: 16 residues. Germline V gene data show CDR1 as SGHDT and CDR2 as YYEEEE. V lost 1 base to trimming and J lost 3 bases, with 16 bases between them. CDR3 loop: CASSLPSPGGDTEAFF. The CDR3 coding sequence is TGTGCCAGCAGCTTGCCCTCTCCCGGGGGAGACACTGAAGCTTTCTTT.

The V and J genes are TRBV27 and TRBJ2-7; 9 bases agree with TRBD1. The germline CDR1 and CDR2 sequences are MNHEY and SMNVEV (reference sequence). The CDR3 is 13 residues long. The J segment lost 5 bases and the V segment lost 3 bases, leaving 2 bases of the junction unmatched. CDR3 sequence (DNA): TGTGCCAGCAGTTTGTACAGGGGGCACGAGCAGTACTTC. Its protein product is CASSLYRGHEQYF.

The V gene is TRBV7-2, the J gene TRBJ2-1; 9 bases fit TRBD1. The ends lost 0 bases at V and 14 bases at J; junction bases unmatched: 5. The V gene's germline CDR1 is SGHTA and CDR2 FQGNSA. CDR3 length: 13 amino acids. CDR3 sequence reads: CASSLAEGTGKFF. The CDR3 DNA reads TGTGCCAGCAGCTTAGCCGAGGGGACAGGGAAGTTCTTC.

The rearrangement uses TRBV6-5 and TRBJ2-7, with a tentative D call TRBD1 (6 bases). Trimming took 5 bases from V and 6 from J, leaving 17 bases between them. In germline, CDR1 is MNHEY, CDR2 SVGAGI. This CDR3 contains 14 residues. The CDR3 here is CASSKQGLLGEQYF. DNA of the CDR3: TGTGCCAGCAGTAAACAGGGTTTATTAGGCGAGCAGTACTTC.

This clone was recorded only once. J is TRBJ1-2 and V is TRBV2; a weak D match, TRBD1 (6 bases). The CDR3 spans 15 residues. Germline V gives CDR1 SNHLY, CDR2 FYNNEI. Trimming removed 7 bases from V and 4 bases from J, with 19 bases in between. CDR3 region: CASNPPDRSAYGYTF. DNA of the CDR3: TGTGCCAGCAACCCTCCTGACAGGTCGGCCTATGGCTACACCTTC.

This clone was picked up a small number of times. The CDR3 DNA follows: TGTGCCAGCAGCTTGTTGCAGGGGGCAGGTGAGCAGTTCTTC. Its translation: CASSLLQGAGEQFF. The chain uses TRBV7-3 and TRBJ2-1; TRBD1 matches 8 bases. The CDR3 length is 14 residues. Germline V gene data show CDR1 as SGHTA and CDR2 as FQGTGA. The ends lost 3 bases at V and 9 bases at J; junction bases unmatched: 7.

This chain links TRBV11-3 with TRBJ2-6; maybe TRBD2 (5 bases). Germline CDR1 and CDR2: SGHNT and YENEEA. The CDR3 is 14 residues long. V shed 7 bases and J shed 0 bases, with 7 bases lying between them. As DNA, the CDR3 is TGTGCCAGCACCGGGGACTCTGGGGCCAACGTCCTGACTTTC. Translation: CASTGDSGANVLTF.

The rearrangement links TRBV13 to TRBJ2-7; possibly TRBD1 for D (6 bases). The CDR3 covers 14 residues. The germline V gene has CDR1 PRHDT and CDR2 FYEKMQ (reference sequence). Trimming shortened V by 5 bases and J by 2 bases, and 13 bases separated the two germline ends. The CDR3 reads CASSRGTKPYEQYF. Here the CDR3 DNA reads TGTGCCAGCAGCAGGGGGACCAAGCCCTACGAGCAGTACTTC.

The V gene is TRBV4-3, the J gene TRBJ1-1; a weak D match, TRBD1 (6 bases). Trimming took off 0 bases at V and 4 bases at J, with 18 bases between the two ends. The CDR3 contains 17 residues. Germline V gene sequence: CDR1 LGHNA, CDR2 YSLEER. The CDR3 region is CASSQDRSGVFVTEAFF. The CDR3 DNA sequence: TGCGCCAGCAGCCAAGATAGGTCAGGGGTATTCGTCACTGAAGCTTTCTTT.

J is TRBJ1-4 and V is TRBV11-2; D remains unclear. V was cut by 5 bases and J by 8 bases, with 18 bases left in between. The CDR3 loop spans 15 amino acids. Germline loops: CDR1 SGHAT, CDR2 FQNNGV. CDR3 sequence (DNA): TGTGCCAGCAGCCCAAAGAGGAGGATAGGCGAAAAACTGTTTTTT. This encodes CASSPKRRIGEKLFF. Drawing the rest from reference TRBV11-2 and TRBJ1-4, the complete variable domain is EAGVAQSPRYKIIEKRQSVAFWCNPISGHATLYWYQQILGQGPKLLIQFQNNGVVDDSQLPKDRFSAERLKGVDSTLKIQPAKLEDSAVYLCASSPKRRIGEKLFFGSGTQLSVL.

Only a few counts were recorded for this clone. The chain couples TRBV11-2 to TRBJ1-1; 9 bases agree with TRBD1. The CDR3 has 14 residues. V shed 6 bases, J shed 0 bases, and the junction held 2 bases outside the gene matches. The germline V gene has CDR1 SGHAT and CDR2 FQNNGV. CDR3 DNA: TGTGCCAGCAGGGGACAGGGAATGAACACTGAAGCTTTCTTT. Translation gives CASRGQGMNTEAFF. The full variable domain, completed using reference TRBV11-2 and TRBJ1-1, is EAGVAQSPRYKIIEKRQSVAFWCNPISGHATLYWYQQILGQGPKLLIQFQNNGVVDDSQLPKDRFSAERLKGVDSTLKIQPAKLEDSAVYLCASRGQGMNTEAFFGQGTRLTVV.

This sequence joins TRBV5-4 and TRBJ2-1; D is ambiguous. CDR3 length equals 11 residues. V lost 5 bases and J 6 bases, leaving 6 bases between the germline ends. CDR1 is SGHNT, CDR2 YYREEE, per germline (reference sequence). The CDR3, as DNA: TGTGCCAGCAGTGACATCAATGAGCAGTTCTTC. As protein: CASSDINEQFF. Full variable domain (missing parts from reference TRBV5-4 and TRBJ2-1): ETGVTQSPTHLIKTRGQQVTLRCSSQSGHNTVSWYQQALGQGPQFIFQYYREEENGRGNFPPRFSGLQFPNYSSELNVNALELDDSALYLCASSDINEQFFGPGTRLTVL.

CDR3 sequence (DNA): TGTGCCAGTAGTATTCTCGTAAACACTGAAGCTTTCTTT. Amino acid sequence: CASSILVNTEAFF. The rearrangement uses TRBV19 and TRBJ1-1; D is unresolved. Trimming took off 3 bases at V and 2 bases at J, with 7 bases between the two ends. The CDR3 covers 13 residues. Germline V gives CDR1 LNHDA, CDR2 SQIVND (reference sequence).

The chain has TRBV11-2 and TRBJ2-7; D is perhaps TRBD2 (5 bases). CDR3 length equals 13 residues. In germline, CDR1 is SGHAT, CDR2 FQNNGV. Trimming took off 3 bases at V and 2 bases at J, with 8 bases between the two ends. CDR3 protein: CASSLPGTYEQYF. DNA of the CDR3: TGTGCCAGCAGCTTGCCGGGGACCTACGAGCAGTACTTC.

The chain combines TRBV7-9 with TRBJ2-5, with 11 bases identical to TRBD1. V shed 1 base, J shed 4 bases, and the junction held 2 bases outside the gene matches. The CDR3 extends over 15 amino acids. Germline CDR1 reads SEHNR; CDR2 reads FQNEAQ (reference sequence). The CDR3 loop reads CASSLDGTGGETQYF. CDR3 DNA: TGTGCCAGCAGCTTAGATGGGACAGGGGGAGAGACCCAGTACTTC.

The chain uses TRBV6-5 and TRBJ2-7; 7 bases are shared with TRBD2. The CDR3 spans 13 residues. The V and J ends lost 2 bases and 6 bases, in that order; junction bases with no gene match: 4. Germline V lookup: CDR1 MNHEY, CDR2 SVGAGI. The CDR3 bases are TGTGCCAGCAGTTACACCGCTAGCGGCGAGCAGTACTTC. Translated: CASSYTASGEQYF.

The V gene is TRBV5-1, the J gene TRBJ2-7; D ambiguous. The CDR3 is 14 residues long. The ends were cut back, 2 bases at V and 0 bases at J, with 9 bases in the middle. Germline loops: CDR1 SGHRS, CDR2 YFSETQ. Here the CDR3 reads CASSFPGGSYEQYF. Here the CDR3 DNA reads TGCGCCAGCAGCTTTCCCGGCGGCTCCTACGAGCAGTACTTC.

This clone was recorded once. J is TRBJ1-1 and V is TRBV6-1; 7 bases map to TRBD1. V lost 6 bases and J lost 1; bases outside the gene matches: 5. CDR3 size: 14 residues. In germline, CDR1 is MNHNS, CDR2 SASEGT. The CDR3 coding sequence is TGTGCCAGCAGCTTTAGGGGGCCGAACACTGAAGCTTTCTTT. This sequence encodes CASSFRGPNTEAFF.

V is TRBV6-4 and J is TRBJ2-3; the D gene is possibly TRBD1 (6 bases). Looked up from germline, CDR1 is MRHNA and CDR2 is SNTAGT. The CDR3 totals 14 residues. V dropped 0 bases and J dropped 4 bases, with 8 bases sitting between them. CDR3 in amino acids: CASSDSGAPDTQYF. The CDR3, as DNA: TGTGCCAGCAGTGACTCGGGGGCCCCAGATACGCAGTATTTT.

The chain recombines TRBV4-3 with TRBJ1-5; tentative D call: TRBD1 (6 bases). In germline, CDR1 is LGHNA, CDR2 YSLEER. Trimming stripped 0 bases from V and 7 bases from J, with 13 bases between. This CDR3 has 15 residues. Here the CDR3 reads CASSQDRTAAQPQHF. DNA of the CDR3: TGCGCCAGCAGCCAAGATAGGACAGCGGCACAGCCCCAGCATTTT.

This chain uses TRBV11-2 with TRBJ1-6, with D perhaps matching TRBD1 (5 bases). Between the trimmed V and J ends, which lost 5 bases and 4 bases, there was a span of 24 bases. The CDR3 covers 19 residues. Looked up from germline, CDR1 is SGHAT and CDR2 is FQNNGV. Here the CDR3 DNA reads TGTGCCAGCAGCCAATCAGTAGTTCCGGGGGGAAGGTATAATTCACCCCTCCACTTT. Its translation: CASSQSVVPGGRYNSPLHF. Combining the CDR3 with reference TRBV11-2 and TRBJ1-6 gives the whole variable domain EAGVAQSPRYKIIEKRQSVAFWCNPISGHATLYWYQQILGQGPKLLIQFQNNGVVDDSQLPKDRFSAERLKGVDSTLKIQPAKLEDSAVYLCASSQSVVPGGRYNSPLHFGNGTRLTVT.

The CDR3 is CASSVGSSGVQTQYF. CDR3 coding DNA: TGTGCCAGCAGCGTAGGTTCTAGCGGGGTGCAGACCCAGTACTTC. The V and J genes are TRBV9 and TRBJ2-5; 9 bases map to TRBD2. CDR3 length equals 15 residues. Germline V gene data show CDR1 as SGDLS and CDR2 as YYNGEE. Germline trimming cut 0 bases from V and 6 bases from J; bases unmatched to any gene: 6. Drawing the rest from reference TRBV9 and TRBJ2-5, the complete variable domain is DSGVTQTPKHLITATGQRVTLRCSPRSGDLSVYWYQQSLDQGLQFLIQYYNGEERAKGNILERFSAQQFPDLHSELNLSSLELGDSALYFCASSVGSSGVQTQYFGPGTRLLVL.

The chain has TRBV5-1 and TRBJ1-2; D is perhaps TRBD1 (6 bases). Trimming cost V 5 bases and J 3 bases, with 17 bases left between them. The CDR3 has 15 residues. Germline CDR1 reads SGHRS; CDR2 reads YFSETQ. In DNA, the CDR3 is TGCGCCAGCAGTACAGGGAGCGTTGGGTACTATGGCTACACCTTC. Translated: CASSTGSVGYYGYTF.

V gene TRBV6-5 combines with J gene TRBJ1-2, with D possibly matching TRBD1 (5 bases). CDR1 and CDR2 (germline): MNHEY, SVGAGI. V was cut by 6 bases and J by 7 bases, with 21 bases left in between. The length of the CDR3 is 15 residues. CDR3 coding DNA: TGTGCCAGCAGCCTACAGGACGGGGGTGGTAGTGGCTACACCTTC. The encoded protein is CASSLQDGGGSGYTF.

This sequence joins TRBV7-8 and TRBJ2-2, with 7 bases that match TRBD1. The CDR3 has 19 amino acids. Germline loops: CDR1 SGHVS, CDR2 FQNEAQ. The ends lost 2 bases at V and 0 bases at J; junction bases unmatched: 12. The CDR3, as DNA: TGTGCCAGCAGCTTAAGGGACAGTGCTACACTATCGAACACCGGGGAGCTGTTTTTT. Its translation: CASSLRDSATLSNTGELFF.

This chain links TRBV19 with TRBJ1-2; maybe TRBD1 (6 bases). The V end was cut by 0 bases, the J end by 7 bases, with 9 bases between. The CDR3 is 13 amino acids. Germline V gene data show CDR1 as LNHDA and CDR2 as SQIVND (reference sequence). The CDR3 coding sequence is TGTGCCAGTAGTATAGATCGGGGGGCTGGCTACACCTTC. Translated: CASSIDRGAGYTF.

V and J are TRBV6-6 and TRBJ1-4; 10 bases align to TRBD1. Germline trimming cut 0 bases from V and 10 bases from J; bases unmatched to any gene: 5. The CDR3 covers 15 residues. Germline CDR1 and CDR2: MNHNY and SVGAGI (reference sequence). The CDR3 nucleotides read TGTGCCAGCAGTTACTCGGGGACAGGGGAAGGAAAACTGTTTTTT. Its protein is CASSYSGTGEGKLFF.

The chain has TRBV30 and TRBJ1-5; perhaps TRBD1 as D (5 bases). The CDR3 consists of 14 residues. The ends were cut back, 5 bases at V and 6 bases at J, with 17 bases in the middle. Germline-derived CDR1 and CDR2 are GTSNPN and SVGIG (reference sequence). The CDR3 is CAWGSSGDGQPQHF. CDR3 sequence (DNA): TGTGCCTGGGGTTCTTCGGGGGATGGTCAGCCCCAGCATTTT.

This rearrangement joins TRBV30 to TRBJ1-1; TRBD1 agrees at 7 bases. This CDR3 comprises 14 residues. V shed 2 bases, J shed 6 bases, and the junction held 9 bases outside the gene matches. Germline CDR1 and CDR2: GTSNPN and SVGIG (reference sequence). The CDR3 DNA follows: TGTGCCTGGAGTCGAAGGGGGCGAGAGGCTGAAGCTTTCTTT. Amino acid sequence: CAWSRRGREAEAFF.